The 25 T cell receptor beta chains reported below all come from one sample, sequenced in a study of cytomegalovirus exposure and HLA in healthy donors. The PCR contained 60 Vbeta and 13 Jbeta primers. Sequencing used immunoSEQ multiplex PCR; TCRdb keeps in-frame clones, though not all of them. The sample consists of about 190,000 clones, 80% of them appearing once. Sequencing used PBMCs. These receptors all stem from a woman aged 40 to 50 in good health and CMV-seronegative.

In its sample, this clone was seen a few times. The chain carries TRBV5-1 and TRBJ1-3; the D is unclear. CDR3 size: 15 residues. V was cut by 0 bases and J by 0 bases, with 7 bases left in between. The germline gives CDR1 SGHRS, CDR2 YFSETQ. This CDR3 is CASSLDPGSGNTIYF. CDR3 DNA sequence: TGCGCCAGCAGCTTGGATCCGGGCTCTGGAAACACCATATATTTT.

V usage is TRBV7-3 and J usage is TRBJ2-1; 10 bases agree with TRBD2. Germline V gene lookup returns CDR1 SGHTA and CDR2 FQGTGA. There are 16 residues in the CDR3. Germline trimming cut 4 bases from V and 8 bases from J; bases unmatched to any gene: 11. The CDR3 DNA is TGTGCCAGCAGCTCCGGAGGTCCGGGACTAGCGTATGAGCAGTTCTTC. It yields the protein CASSSGGPGLAYEQFF.

This clone was recorded only once. The J gene is TRBJ1-1, the V gene TRBV4-1; D possibly corresponds to TRBD1 (6 bases). The CDR3 has 13 residues. Trimming removed 5 bases from V and 5 bases from J, with 12 bases in between. Germline CDR1 and CDR2: MGHRA and YSYEKL. The CDR3 reads CASSLQGLTEAFF. The CDR3 DNA sequence: TGCGCCAGCAGCTTACAGGGTCTGACTGAAGCTTTCTTT.

The chain joins TRBV5-8 to TRBJ2-3; D might be TRBD2 (7 bases). The CDR3 consists of 15 residues. V lost 6 bases and J lost 0, with 14 bases in between. CDR1 and CDR2 (germline): SGHTS, YDEGEE. The CDR3 loop is CASIRGGGSTDTQYF. DNA for the CDR3: TGTGCCAGCATCAGGGGCGGGGGAAGCACAGATACGCAGTATTTT.

V and J are TRBV30 and TRBJ1-3, with 9 bases lining up with TRBD1. Trimming at V came to 5 bases and at J to 1 base, leaving 3 bases not matched to a gene. CDR1 and CDR2 (germline): GTSNPN, SVGIG (reference sequence). The CDR3 has 14 residues. This CDR3 is CAWGTGKSGNTIYF. CDR3 sequence (DNA): TGTGCCTGGGGGACAGGGAAATCTGGAAACACCATATATTTT.

Notes on this clone: The same CDR3 is also encoded by other DNA sequences in this sample. The chain is built from TRBV9 and TRBJ2-7; 7 bases match TRBD1. The CDR3 has 13 residues. From germline, CDR1 is SGDLS and CDR2 YYNGEE. With V trimmed by 2 bases and J by 3 bases, 2 bases remained unmatched. The CDR3 sequence: CASSVTGSYEQYF. The CDR3 DNA reads TGTGCCAGCAGCGTGACAGGGAGCTACGAGCAGTACTTC.

This chain uses TRBV11-2 with TRBJ1-1; D gene ambiguous. In germline, CDR1 is SGHAT, CDR2 FQNNGV. The CDR3 is made up of 15 amino acids. Deletions cut 5 bases from V and 0 bases from J, with 13 bases between. The CDR3 nucleotides read TGTGCCAGCAGCAAGTGGAGTAGAATGAACACTGAAGCTTTCTTT. Protein product: CASSKWSRMNTEAFF.

This clone turned up a few times. The chain joins TRBV7-2 to TRBJ1-5; D is uncertain. The germline V gene encodes CDR1 SGHTA and CDR2 FQGNSA. The CDR3 spans 13 residues. With 3 bases removed from V and 7 bases from J, the gap between germline ends came to 10 bases. CDR3 residues: CASSFGMNQPQHF. The CDR3 DNA reads TGTGCCAGCAGCTTCGGGATGAACCAGCCCCAGCATTTT.

The CDR3 reads CASSHQSGEGRRYNEQFF. DNA for the CDR3: TGCGCCAGCAGCCATCAATCGGGAGAAGGGAGGCGATACAATGAGCAGTTCTTC. The V gene is TRBV5-1, the J gene TRBJ2-1, with D maybe TRBD2 (6 bases). This CDR3 is built from 18 residues. Per the germline V gene, CDR1 is SGHRS and CDR2 is YFSETQ. With 4 bases removed from V and 4 bases from J, the gap between germline ends came to 24 bases.

This chain uses TRBV27 with TRBJ1-1, with D possibly matching TRBD1 (6 bases). Germline lookup yields CDR1 MNHEY and CDR2 SMNVEV (reference sequence). Trimming took off 5 bases at V and 7 bases at J, with 14 bases between the two ends. The CDR3 is 13 residues long. CDR3 protein: CASSPSGQFEAFF. In DNA form, the CDR3 reads TGTGCCAGCAGTCCCTCCGGACAGTTTGAAGCTTTCTTT.

This chain connects TRBV4-3 to TRBJ2-1; D remains unclear. V shed 4 bases and J shed 6 bases, with 10 bases lying between them. Germline V CDR1 and CDR2: LGHNA, YSLEER. The CDR3 consists of 13 residues. The CDR3 loop is CASSLRHLNEQFF. DNA for the CDR3: TGCGCCAGCAGCCTCCGACACCTCAATGAGCAGTTCTTC.

This clone has just one count. The chain is built from TRBV19 and TRBJ2-2; 9 bases are shared with TRBD1. Per the germline V gene, CDR1 is LNHDA and CDR2 is SQIVND (reference sequence). Unmatched junction bases numbered 5, after V lost 9 bases and J lost 6 bases. CDR3 length equals 13 residues. CDR3 DNA: TGTGCCAGCGGGACAGGGCGGGCCGGGGAGCTGTTTTTT. Its translation is CASGTGRAGELFF.

The rearrangement links TRBV18 to TRBJ1-2; TRBD1 agrees at 9 bases. J was trimmed by 6 bases and V by 3 bases; bases with no gene match: 8. CDR1 is KGHSH, CDR2 LQKENI, per germline. There are 15 residues in the CDR3. CDR3 sequence (DNA): TGTGCCAGCTCACCCCCGGACAGGGGTTTTGATGGCTACACCTTC. Its protein is CASSPPDRGFDGYTF.

The rearrangement uses TRBV5-6 and TRBJ2-1, with TRBD2 matching over 11 bases. CDR3 length equals 17 residues. CDR1 SGHDT and CDR2 YYEEEE come from the germline V gene. V was clipped by 4 bases and J by 0 bases; unmatched bases: 6. CDR3: CASSRRLAGSSYNEQFF. CDR3 DNA sequence: TGTGCCAGCAGCCGACGACTAGCGGGATCCTCCTACAATGAGCAGTTCTTC.

The rearrangement uses TRBV5-5 and TRBJ1-1; 10 bases map to TRBD1. The germline V gene has CDR1 SGHKS and CDR2 YYEKEE (reference sequence). The CDR3 consists of 14 residues. Trimming cost V 4 bases and J 4 bases; bases outside gene matches: 4. CDR3 in amino acids: CASSVGQGSTEAFF. The CDR3 DNA is TGTGCCAGCAGCGTGGGACAGGGGAGCACTGAAGCTTTCTTT.

The gene calls are TRBV11-3 and TRBJ2-3; D perhaps matches TRBD2 (5 bases). Trimming cost V 3 bases and J 0 bases, with 16 bases left between them. CDR1 SGHNT and CDR2 YENEEA come from the germline V gene. The CDR3 sequence is 17 residues long. CDR3 sequence reads: CASSFSYSDSSTDTQYF. The CDR3 DNA follows: TGTGCCAGCAGCTTTAGTTATAGCGACTCTAGCACAGATACGCAGTATTTT.

CDR3 coding DNA: TGTGCCATAGGGACAGGTAGGGGCCCAGATACGCAGTATTTT. As protein: CAIGTGRGPDTQYF. The V call is TRBV10-3, the J call TRBJ2-3; 8 bases line up with TRBD1. Per germline, CDR1 ENHRY and CDR2 SYGVKD. J lost 4 bases, V lost 9 bases, and 9 bases had no gene match. The CDR3 has 14 amino acids.

V gene TRBV7-9 combines with J gene TRBJ2-7, with 10 bases lining up with TRBD2. Germline CDR1 reads SEHNR; CDR2 reads FQNEAQ (reference sequence). J was trimmed by 2 bases and V by 2 bases; bases with no gene match: 6. The CDR3 consists of 16 residues. The CDR3 spells CASSLTGTSVTYEQYF. The CDR3 nucleotides read TGTGCCAGCAGCTTAACCGGGACTAGCGTCACCTACGAGCAGTACTTC.

CDR3 sequence: CASSLPGATYEQYF. In DNA, the CDR3 is TGTGCCAGCAGCTTGCCAGGTGCCACCTACGAGCAGTACTTC. This chain joins TRBV5-6 and TRBJ2-7; D ambiguous. The CDR3 totals 14 residues. Germline lookup yields CDR1 SGHDT and CDR2 YYEEEE. Trimming pared 1 base from V and 2 bases from J, leaving 10 bases between.

The chain is built from TRBV5-1 and TRBJ1-2; D gene unclear. V lost 4 bases and J lost 1, with 11 bases in between. CDR1 is SGHRS, CDR2 YFSETQ, per germline. CDR3 length: 14 residues. The CDR3 region has the DNA TGCGCCAGCAGCCACGGCGGCAGTAACTATGGCTACACCTTC. This gives the protein CASSHGGSNYGYTF.

CDR3 DNA: TGTGCCAGCAGCCAACAGGTTGCAACTAATGAAAAACTGTTTTTT. Its protein product is CASSQQVATNEKLFF. This chain connects TRBV4-2 to TRBJ1-4; no definite D call. The V gene's germline CDR1 is LGHNA and CDR2 YNFKEQ. V was cut by 2 bases and J by 0 bases, with 7 bases left in between. The CDR3 runs to 15 residues.

This clone was detected only a few times. The chain recombines TRBV19 with TRBJ2-3; 7 nucleotides agree with TRBD2. V lost 7 bases to trimming and J lost 6 bases; unmatched junction nucleotides: 1. Germline lookup yields CDR1 LNHDA and CDR2 SQIVND (reference sequence). This CDR3 region has 11 residues. The CDR3: CASKLADTQYF. The CDR3 DNA follows: TGTGCCAGTAAACTAGCGGATACGCAGTATTTT. Supplemented by reference TRBV19 and TRBJ2-3, the full variable domain reads DGGITQSPKYLFRKEGQNVTLSCEQNLNHDAMYWYRQDPGQGLRLIYYSQIVNDFQKGDIAEGYSVSREKKESFPLTVTSAQKNPTAFYLCASKLADTQYFGPGTRLTVL.

This clone was counted a few times. The V gene is TRBV19, the J gene TRBJ1-2; possibly TRBD1 for D (6 bases). Germline loops: CDR1 LNHDA, CDR2 SQIVND (reference sequence). The length of the CDR3 is 15 residues. V lost 5 bases to trimming and J lost 3 bases, with 16 bases between them. CDR3 protein: CASSSETRGDYGYTF. CDR3 sequence (DNA): TGTGCCAGTAGTTCCGAAACCAGGGGTGACTATGGCTACACCTTC.

The chain couples TRBV6-5 to TRBJ2-7; maybe TRBD1 (6 bases). Trimming pared 0 bases from V and 2 bases from J, leaving 11 bases between. CDR1 is MNHEY, CDR2 SVGAGI, per germline. The CDR3 consists of 15 residues. DNA of the CDR3: TGTGCCAGCAGTTACTCGGGGGCAGGAACCTACGAGCAGTACTTC. Residues: CASSYSGAGTYEQYF.

The rearrangement uses TRBV9 and TRBJ1-1; D not certain. Germline V CDR1 and CDR2: SGDLS, YYNGEE. V was trimmed by 0 bases and J by 4 bases, leaving 10 bases between them. This CDR3 has 14 residues. CDR3 coding DNA: TGTGCCAGCAGCGTAGCTTTCGAGGGCACTGAAGCTTTCTTT. Translating it yields CASSVAFEGTEAFF.